This T cell receptor (beta chain) was captured in a study of cytomegalovirus exposure and HLA in healthy donors. Overall study context: The roughly 700 first-cohort repertoires and the roughly 120 validation repertoires shared the same platform, a later analysis reported. Study-level points and caveats: In a later analysis, first-cohort TCR clusters were found to tend to co-occur in the approximately 120 validation repertoires. Rare TCR sequences predominated, though certain public TCRs were found in many donors. There were under 200 TCR beta chains listed as cytomegalovirus-associated.

The repertoire was sequenced with immunoSEQ multiplex PCR; TCRdb's copy has only in-frame clones and lacks some. Of over 55,000 clones detected, 90% to 97% appear once; the ten largest clones hold approximately 1%. About this clone: Its antigen is not identified.

Sequenced material: PBMCs. The sequence was obtained from a man between 18 and 35 years old in good health and CMV-seronegative.

In DNA, the CDR3 is TGTGCCAGCAGTTGCTCGAGGACATTCTATGGCTACACCTTC. It codes for CASSCSRTFYGYTF. This chain links TRBV6-5 with TRBJ1-2, with D maybe TRBD1 (5 bases). Germline loops: CDR1 MNHEY, CDR2 SVGAGI. The CDR3 sequence is 14 residues long. The ends were cut back, 4 bases at V and 4 bases at J, with 13 bases in the middle.